This T cell receptor (beta chain) is from a study of blood T cell repertoires in COVID-19 (dated by TCRdb to 2018 to 2020). Study-level background: Samples from collaborators originated in the United States, Italy and Spain and spanned both the acute and convalescent phases of COVID-19. The material from the prospective study consisted of cDNA or gDNA derived from T cells, B-cell-depleted T cells, or PBMCs. Subjects who had been exposed to COVID-19, were actively infected with it, or had recovered from it provided the deeply sampled blood TCRbeta repertoires that made up the dataset. The repertoires were released in a freely available public database meant as a resource for research on the immune response to SARS-CoV-2. The samples were drawn from the first 160 participants of the ongoing ImmuneRACE study and from 1,254 subjects provided by 6 global collaborators. Sample metadata almost always included a de-identified subject ID, COVID-19 status, age in years and sex. HLA class I and class II types, where available, came from metadata supplied by the sample provider rather than from assay-based typing.

Each collaborating institution followed its own protocols to collect whole blood in K2EDTA tubes. For TCRbeta analysis, collaborator samples were shipped as frozen whole blood, as isolated PBMCs, or as DNA extracted from either sample type. Broader findings and caveats from the paper: The quantity of clinical and demographic metadata differed by source and by participant and was supplied without curation.

This clone was counted once. Its antigen remains unidentified. No base quality values were provided; no much bigger clone lies one nucleotide off. The immunoSEQ Assay, a bias-controlled multiplex PCR, was used to amplify TCRbeta CDR3 regions from genomic DNA. The original methods were these. Nucleated cell counts per sample were estimated from amplification of reference gene primers within the assay. To quantify the absolute abundance of each unique TCRbeta CDR3 rearrangement, sequence reads were collapsed and filtered. For each sample, productive Simpson clonality was calculated as the square root of Simpson's diversity index across productive rearrangements. Drawn from immuneACCESS, this table holds only the in-frame rearrangements with V and J called that TCRdb kept. Clones are partly lost; checked studies trace under half to an unresolved V gene and leave the rest unexplained. Clone size and the V and J calls come from that table; the DNA yielded D and trimming. The sample includes over 90,000 clones, with about 87% observed a single time. The ten most abundant clones make up around 2.9% of the sample.

From the germline V gene, CDR1 is KGHDR and CDR2 is SFDVKD. The CDR3 runs 16 residues from the cysteine to the phenylalanine. The sequence is cut down to CDR3 DNA, 48 bases in frame from base 1. Clipping removes 2 bases from V and 7 bases from J, with 6 as the unmatched junction base count. Sequenced material: peripheral blood. The V gene is TRBV24-1 and the J gene is TRBJ2-1, with 11 junctional bases fitting TRBD2. This sequence originates from a man in his fifties with active or convalescent COVID-19. The nucleotides are TGTGCCACCAGTGATTCGCGACTAGCGGGGTTTAATGAGCAGTTCTTC. Its product reads: CATSDSRLAGFNEQFF.